One sample yielded the 11 T cell receptor beta chains listed below, sequenced in a study of CD8 T cells in Susac syndrome. RNA amounts of roughly 0.45 to 1 ug underwent reverse transcription with random hexamers. TCRdb redid the calling of the immunoSEQ multiplex PCR reads with MiXCR, one entry per CDR3 protein. The sample lists about 400,000 distinct CDR3 sequences, more than 80% occurring once. What was sequenced was CD8+ T cells from PBMCs. These TCRs come from a human donor with multiple sclerosis.

This clonotype is a singleton in its sample. V gene TRBV12-3 or TRBV12-4 combines with J gene TRBJ1-4; 9 positions match TRBD1. V lost 5 bases to trimming and J lost 7 bases; unmatched junction nucleotides: 8. The CDR3 contains 15 residues. The CDR3: CASSTRDRDGEKLFF. The CDR3 nucleotides are TGTGCCAGCAGTACCCGGGACAGGGACGGTGAAAAACTGTTTTTT.

V usage is TRBV27 and J usage is TRBJ2-3, with TRBD2 matching 8 bases. The CDR3 consists of 15 residues. J gave up 3 bases and V 7 bases, and 9 bases lay outside the gene matches. Per the germline V gene, CDR1 is MNHEY and CDR2 is SMNVEV (reference sequence). The CDR3 reads CASNPGGVGTDTQYF. For the CDR3, the DNA is TGTGCCAGCAATCCCGGGGGGGTAGGGACAGATACGCAGTATTTT.

V and J are TRBV20-1 and TRBJ2-1; TRBD2 agrees at 12 bases. The germline CDR1 and CDR2 sequences are DFQATT and SNEGSKA (reference sequence). CDR3 length: 15 amino acids. V dropped 0 bases and J dropped 6; count of bases not matched to a gene: 3. CDR3: CSARDKGLAGNEQFF. The CDR3 DNA is TGCAGTGCTAGAGATAAGGGACTAGCGGGCAATGAGCAGTTCTTC.

The chain links TRBV29-1 to TRBJ1-1, with D unclear. The CDR3 has 12 residues. The V end was cut by 1 base, the J end by 6 bases, with 9 bases between. Germline CDR1 reads SQVTM; CDR2 reads ANQGSEA. CDR3 bases: TGCAGCGTTGAAGGGACTGCGCCTGAAGCTTTCTTT. Amino acids: CSVEGTAPEAFF.

This sequence joins TRBV6-6 and TRBJ2-3; 11 nucleotides match TRBD1. This CDR3 region has 16 residues. Losses at the gene ends were 6 bases for V and 2 bases for J; bases not matched to a gene: 7. The germline gives CDR1 MNHNY, CDR2 SVGAGI (reference sequence). The CDR3 reads CASSPPGQGVTDTQYF. CDR3 sequence (DNA): TGTGCCAGCAGCCCGCCGGGACAGGGGGTCACAGATACGCAGTATTTT.

CDR3 in amino acids: CASSASGLVHNEQFF. The CDR3 DNA sequence: TGTGCCAGCAGCGCCTCGGGACTAGTCCACAATGAGCAGTTCTTC. V gene TRBV7-9 combines with J gene TRBJ2-1; 8 nucleotides line up with TRBD2. The germline V gene has CDR1 SEHNR and CDR2 FQNEAQ (reference sequence). The CDR3 contains 15 residues. V lost 5 bases, J lost 5 bases, and 8 bases stayed unmatched. Complete variable domain (other parts from reference TRBV7-9 and TRBJ2-1): DTGVSQNPRHKITKRGQNVTFRCDPISEHNRLYWYRQTLGQGPEFLTYFQNEAQLEKSRLLSDRFSAERPKGSFSTLEIQRTEQGDSAMYLCASSASGLVHNEQFFGPGTRLTVL.

V and J are TRBV28 and TRBJ2-1; 8 bases match TRBD2. This CDR3 contains 17 residues. V was clipped by 5 bases and J by 9 bases; unmatched bases: 18. Germline values: CDR1 MDHEN, CDR2 SYDVKM. This CDR3 reads CASSPFFRSGSGSEQFF. The CDR3 DNA follows: TGTGCCAGCAGTCCCTTTTTTCGGAGCGGGAGCGGCAGTGAGCAGTTCTTC. The full variable domain, completed using reference TRBV28 and TRBJ2-1, is DVKVTQSSRYLVKRTGEKVFLECVQDMDHENMFWYRQDPGLGLRLIYFSYDVKMKEKGDIPEGYSVSREKKERFSLILESASTNQTSMYLCASSPFFRSGSGSEQFFGPGTRLTVL.

The V and J genes are TRBV7-9 and TRBJ2-7, with 7 bases fitting TRBD1. The CDR3 consists of 15 residues. The V gene end was trimmed by 3 bases and the J gene end by 0 bases; junction bases not matched to a gene: 5. Germline lookup yields CDR1 SEHNR and CDR2 FQNEAQ (reference sequence). The CDR3, as DNA: TGTGCCAGCAGCTTCGGGGACAGCAGCTCCTACGAGCAGTACTTC. Amino acids: CASSFGDSSSYEQYF.

The V and J genes are TRBV5-1 and TRBJ2-1; D not resolved. V was clipped by 7 bases and J by 0 bases, with 20 bases between them. This CDR3 has 17 residues. Germline V lookup: CDR1 SGHRS, CDR2 YFSETQ. For the CDR3, the DNA is TGCGCCAGCGCCTTTCCAACGGACGCCCCCTCCTACAATGAGCAGTTCTTC. As protein: CASAFPTDAPSYNEQFF.

This chain links TRBV27 with TRBJ1-2; D remains ambiguous. Trimming removed 0 bases at V and 2 bases at J, with 7 bases between. Germline CDR1 and CDR2: MNHEY and SMNVEV (reference sequence). The CDR3 sequence is 14 residues long. Written as DNA, the CDR3 is TGTGCCAGCAGTTTATCGGCGGGGAACTATGGCTACACCTTC. This gives the protein CASSLSAGNYGYTF.

The chain joins TRBV12-3 or TRBV12-4 to TRBJ2-2; 10 positions match TRBD1. Trimming removed 3 bases from V and 4 bases from J; junction bases left unmatched: 5. CDR3 length: 16 residues. This CDR3 is CASSFRGTGATGELFF. The CDR3 DNA sequence: TGTGCCAGCAGTTTCCGGGGGACAGGGGCCACCGGGGAGCTGTTTTTT.